This TCR beta chain comes out of a study of read filtering for tumor transcriptome and immune sequencing. Overall study: The cohort had approximately 16 men and approximately 14 women aged about 45 to 80, mean about 67 years. Study-level findings and limits: IR-seq and RNA-seq agreed better without single-read clonotypes.

This clonotype has at least ten counts. The antigen remains unidentified. V lost 7 bases to trimming and J lost 5 bases, with 12 bases between them. The germline CDR1 and CDR2 sequences are LNHDA and SQIVND (reference sequence). The length of the CDR3 is 12 residues. From 300 to 400 ng of RNA, a library with molecular barcoded alpha/delta and beta/gamma adaptors was made. Each CDR3 protein is one row after TCRdb ran MiXCR on the reads. The data contain over 50,000 distinct CDR3 sequences, around 21% of them singletons. The specimen sequenced was a population of CD138-negative cells sorted from bone marrow. This TCR was recovered from a donor at least 40 years old with multiple myeloma. The V gene is TRBV19, the J gene TRBJ2-7; D remains unclear. CDR3 bases: TGTGCCAGTACGAGTGGAGTCCACGAGCAGTACTTC. Its protein is CASTSGVHEQYF.